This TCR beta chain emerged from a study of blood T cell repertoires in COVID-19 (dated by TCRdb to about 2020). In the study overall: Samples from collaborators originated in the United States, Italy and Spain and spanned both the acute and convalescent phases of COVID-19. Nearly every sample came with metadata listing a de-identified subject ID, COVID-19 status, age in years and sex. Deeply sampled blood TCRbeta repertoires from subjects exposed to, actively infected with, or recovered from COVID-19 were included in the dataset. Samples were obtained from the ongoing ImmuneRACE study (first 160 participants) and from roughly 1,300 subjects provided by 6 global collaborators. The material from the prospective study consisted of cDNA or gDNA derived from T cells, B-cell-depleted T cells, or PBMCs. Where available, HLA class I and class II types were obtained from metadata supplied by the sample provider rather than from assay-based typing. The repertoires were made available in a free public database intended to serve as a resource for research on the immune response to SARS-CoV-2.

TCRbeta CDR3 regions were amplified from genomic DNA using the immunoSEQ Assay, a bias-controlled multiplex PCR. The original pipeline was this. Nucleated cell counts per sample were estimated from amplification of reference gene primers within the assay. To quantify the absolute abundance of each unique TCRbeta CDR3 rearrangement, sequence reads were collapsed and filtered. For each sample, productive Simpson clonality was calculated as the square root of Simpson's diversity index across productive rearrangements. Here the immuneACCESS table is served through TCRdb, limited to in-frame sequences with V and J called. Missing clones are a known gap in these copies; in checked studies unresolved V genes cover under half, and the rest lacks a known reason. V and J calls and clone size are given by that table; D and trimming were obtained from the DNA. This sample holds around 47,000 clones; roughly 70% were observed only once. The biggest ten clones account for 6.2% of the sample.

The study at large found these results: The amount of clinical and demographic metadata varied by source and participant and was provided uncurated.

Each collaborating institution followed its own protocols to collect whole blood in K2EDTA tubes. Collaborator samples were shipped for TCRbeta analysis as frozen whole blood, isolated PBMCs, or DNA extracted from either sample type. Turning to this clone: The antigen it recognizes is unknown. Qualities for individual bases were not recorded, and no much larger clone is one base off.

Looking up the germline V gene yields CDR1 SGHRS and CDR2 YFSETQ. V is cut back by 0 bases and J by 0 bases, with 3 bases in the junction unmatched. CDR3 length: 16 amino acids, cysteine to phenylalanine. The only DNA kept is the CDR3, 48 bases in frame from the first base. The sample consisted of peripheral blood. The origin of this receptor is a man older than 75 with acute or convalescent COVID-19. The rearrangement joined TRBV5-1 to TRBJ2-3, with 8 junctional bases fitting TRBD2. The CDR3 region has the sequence CASSLAGGGSTDTQYF. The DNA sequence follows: TGCGCCAGCAGCTTGGCGGGAGGGGGTAGCACAGATACGCAGTATTTT.